This is a list of T cell receptor beta chains from one sample in a study of T cell responses to AZD1222 COVID-19 vaccine. The table came from immunoSEQ multiplex PCR; TCRdb's copy has only in-frame clones and leaves some out. The table has 150,000 to 200,000 clones, around 94% seen once; the top ten hold roughly 5.6%. The sequenced sample was peripheral blood, obtained 28 days after the second AZD1222 dose. All receptors derive from an adult who received the AZD1222 COVID-19 vaccine. Each CDR3 is given with its conserved first and last residue. A D gene is named only where the DNA matches it firmly. Clone size is not always given. Where it is, it says once, few, many or a class for expanded clones.

>TRBD2|TRBV30|once|TRBJ2-3
CACNSGGGNTQYF
TGTGCCTGTAATAGCGGGGGGGGAAATACGCAGTATTTT
>-|TRBV5-1|-|TRBJ2-3
CASSQKKSSGTDTQYF
TGCGCCAGCAGCCAAAAGAAGAGTAGCGGCACAGATACGCAGTATTTT
>-|TRBV7-2|-|TRBJ2-7
CASSSPQAGYEQYF
TGTGCCAGCAGCTCCCCGCAGGCCGGCTACGAGCAGTACTTC
>-|TRBV24-1|-|TRBJ2-1
CATSDPHSNRGNEQFF
TGTGCCACCAGTGACCCCCACTCCAATCGGGGCAATGAGCAGTTCTTC
>TRBD1|TRBV2|-|TRBJ1-1
CASSAGGTEAFF
TGTGCCAGCAGTGCAGGGGGCACTGAAGCTTTCTTT
>TRBD1|TRBV4-3|-|TRBJ1-1
CASSHDRDRVSFF
TGCGCCAGCAGCCACGATAGGGACAGGGTTTCTTTCTTT
>-|TRBV7-9|-|TRBJ2-7
CASSFSSYEQYF
TGTGCCAGCAGCTTTAGCTCCTACGAGCAGTACTTC
>-|TRBV30|-|TRBJ2-6
CAWSVQSTVKVLTF
TGTGCCTGGAGTGTACAATCTACGGTTAAAGTCCTGACTTTC
>-|TRBV6-5|-|TRBJ1-1
CASTGETEAFF
TGTGCCAGTACGGGGGAAACTGAAGCTTTCTTT
>-|TRBV29-1|-|TRBJ1-1
CSVGTGATNTEAFF
TGCAGCGTTGGTACAGGCGCTACAAACACTGAAGCTTTCTTT
>-|TRBV3-1/TRBV3-2|once|TRBJ2-7
CASSQERSRRGDSSYEQYF
TGTGCCAGCAGCCAAGAGAGGTCTAGAAGGGGGGATAGCTCCTACGAGCAGTACTTC
>TRBD2|TRBV4-1|-|TRBJ2-5
CASSQDHGGLAGGRETQYF
TGCGCCAGCAGCCAAGATCACGGGGGACTAGCGGGAGGACGGGAGACCCAGTACTTC
>-|TRBV18|-|TRBJ2-2
CASSRLANTGELFF
TGTGCCAGCTCACGACTAGCGAACACCGGGGAGCTGTTTTTT